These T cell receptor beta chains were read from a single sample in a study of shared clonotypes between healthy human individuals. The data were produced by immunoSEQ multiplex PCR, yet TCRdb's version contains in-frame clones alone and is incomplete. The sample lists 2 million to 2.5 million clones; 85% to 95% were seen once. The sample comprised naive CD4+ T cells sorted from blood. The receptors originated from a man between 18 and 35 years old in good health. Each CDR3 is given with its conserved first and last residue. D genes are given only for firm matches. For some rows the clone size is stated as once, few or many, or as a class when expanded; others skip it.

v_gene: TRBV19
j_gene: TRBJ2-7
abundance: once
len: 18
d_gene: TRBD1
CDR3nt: TGTGCCAGTAATGGGGGACAGGGGAAGATCGGCGGGTACTACGAGCAGTACTTC
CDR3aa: CASNGGQGKIGGYYEQYF

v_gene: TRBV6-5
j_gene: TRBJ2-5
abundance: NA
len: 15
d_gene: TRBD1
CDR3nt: TGTGCCAGCAGCCTCGGACAGGGAATGGGAGAGACCCAGTACTTC
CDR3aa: CASSLGQGMGETQYF

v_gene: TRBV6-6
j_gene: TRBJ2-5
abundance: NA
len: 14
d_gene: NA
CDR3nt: TGTGCCAGCAGTCAACGTGGGGGCCCCCGGACCCAGTACTTC
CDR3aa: CASSQRGGPRTQYF

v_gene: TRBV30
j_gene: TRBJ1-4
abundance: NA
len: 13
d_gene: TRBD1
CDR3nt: TGTGCCTGGGGACTAGGGGGCTTGGCAAAACTGTTTTTT
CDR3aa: CAWGLGGLAKLFF

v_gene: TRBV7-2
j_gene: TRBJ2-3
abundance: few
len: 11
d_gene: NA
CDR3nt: TGTGCCAGCAGCTTAGCCGATACGCAGTATTTT
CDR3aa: CASSLADTQYF

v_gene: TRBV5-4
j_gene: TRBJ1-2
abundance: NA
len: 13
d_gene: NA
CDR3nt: TGTGCCAGCAGCCCTACGACGGGCTATGGCTACACCTTC
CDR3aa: CASSPTTGYGYTF

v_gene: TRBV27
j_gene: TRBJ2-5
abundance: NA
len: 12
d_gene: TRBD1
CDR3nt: TGTGCCAGCAGTTCGACAGGGGGGACCCAGTACTTC
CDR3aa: CASSSTGGTQYF

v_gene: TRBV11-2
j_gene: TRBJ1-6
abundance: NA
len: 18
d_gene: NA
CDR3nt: TGTGCCAGCAGCTTAGATGGGGCGTCGCAGATCTATAATTCACCCCTCCACTTT
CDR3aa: CASSLDGASQIYNSPLHF

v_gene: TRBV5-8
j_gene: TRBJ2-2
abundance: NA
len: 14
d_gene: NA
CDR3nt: TGTGCCAGCAGCTACACCCACGGCACCGGGGAGCTGTTTTTT
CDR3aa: CASSYTHGTGELFF

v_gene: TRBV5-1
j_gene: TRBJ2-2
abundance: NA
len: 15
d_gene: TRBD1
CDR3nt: TGCGCCAGCAGCGCGGGACAGGGAGGGACCGGGGAGCTGTTTTTT
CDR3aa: CASSAGQGGTGELFF

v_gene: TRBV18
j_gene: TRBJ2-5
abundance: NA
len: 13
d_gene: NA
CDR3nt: TGTGCCAGCTCCCCTGGGTTAGAAGAGACCCAGTACTTC
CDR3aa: CASSPGLEETQYF

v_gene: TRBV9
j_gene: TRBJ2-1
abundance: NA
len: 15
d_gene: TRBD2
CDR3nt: TGTGCCAGCAGCCCCCGACTAGCGGGATACAATGAGCAGTTCTTC
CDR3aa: CASSPRLAGYNEQFF

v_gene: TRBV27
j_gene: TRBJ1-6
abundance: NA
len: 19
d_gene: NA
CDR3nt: TGTGCCAGCAGTCACCGGGCGGGACACGGAGGGACCTATAATTCACCCCTCCACTTT
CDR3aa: CASSHRAGHGGTYNSPLHF

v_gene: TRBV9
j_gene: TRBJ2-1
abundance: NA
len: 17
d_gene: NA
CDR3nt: TGTGCCAGCAGCGTAGCTGTTGGAGTAGTTTACGTTAGTGAGCAGTTCTTC
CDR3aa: CASSVAVGVVYVSEQFF

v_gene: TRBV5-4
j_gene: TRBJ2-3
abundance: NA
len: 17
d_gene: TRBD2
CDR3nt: TGTGCCAGCAGCTCCGCTGGACTAGCGGCAAACACAGATACGCAGTATTTT
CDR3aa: CASSSAGLAANTDTQYF

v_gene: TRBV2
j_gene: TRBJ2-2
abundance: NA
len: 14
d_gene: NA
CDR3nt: TGTGCCAGCTCCCAGATTGAGTCCACCGGGGAGCTGTTTTTT
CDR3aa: CASSQIESTGELFF

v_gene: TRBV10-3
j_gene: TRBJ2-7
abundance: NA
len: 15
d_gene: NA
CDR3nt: TGTGCCATCAGTCCTCAAGACATCCGCTCCTACGAGCAGTACTTC
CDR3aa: CAISPQDIRSYEQYF

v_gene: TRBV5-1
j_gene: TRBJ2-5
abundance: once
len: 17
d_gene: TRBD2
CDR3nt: TGCGCCAGCCGCCCGTGGAGGACTAGCGGGGGTCAAGAGACCCAGTACTTC
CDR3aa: CASRPWRTSGGQETQYF

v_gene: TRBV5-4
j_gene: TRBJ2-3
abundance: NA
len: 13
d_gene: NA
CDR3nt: TGTGCCAGCAGCACCGTTTCTGCAGATACGCAGTATTTT
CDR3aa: CASSTVSADTQYF

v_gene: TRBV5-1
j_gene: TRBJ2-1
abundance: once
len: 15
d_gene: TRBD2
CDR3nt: TGCGCCAGCAGCTTTAGCGGGGGTAAACACAATGAGCAGTTCTTC
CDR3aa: CASSFSGGKHNEQFF

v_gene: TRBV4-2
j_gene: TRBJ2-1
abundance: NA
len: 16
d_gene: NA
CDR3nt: TGTGCCAGCAGCCGCACGCGGGGTAGCTCCTACAATGAGCAGTTCTTC
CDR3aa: CASSRTRGSSYNEQFF

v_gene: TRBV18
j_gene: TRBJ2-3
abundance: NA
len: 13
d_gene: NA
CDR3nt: TGTGCCAGCTCACCACCGGGCTTGGGTACGCAGTATTTT
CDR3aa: CASSPPGLGTQYF

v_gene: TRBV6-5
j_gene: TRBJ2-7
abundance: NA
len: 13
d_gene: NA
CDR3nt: TGTGCCAGCAGTCCCTCCCGGGCAAGGGAGCAGTACTTC
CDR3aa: CASSPSRAREQYF

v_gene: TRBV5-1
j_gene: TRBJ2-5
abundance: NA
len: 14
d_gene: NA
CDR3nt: TGCGCCAGCAGCTTGGAACGCGGTGGGGAGACCCAGTACTTC
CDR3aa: CASSLERGGETQYF

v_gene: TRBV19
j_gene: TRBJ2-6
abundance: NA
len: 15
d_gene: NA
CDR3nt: TGTGCCAGTAGTATACCGGGCTCCGGGGCCAACGTCCTGACTTTC
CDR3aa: CASSIPGSGANVLTF

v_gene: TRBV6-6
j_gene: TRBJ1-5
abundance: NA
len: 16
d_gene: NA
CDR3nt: TGTGCCAGCAGTCCAATCGACAGGTTTAGCAATCAGCCCCAGCATTTT
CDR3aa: CASSPIDRFSNQPQHF

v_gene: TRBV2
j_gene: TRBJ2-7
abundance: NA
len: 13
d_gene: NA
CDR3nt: TGTGCCCTCAAACGGGAGTATATTGACGAGCAGTACTTC
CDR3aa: CALKREYIDEQYF

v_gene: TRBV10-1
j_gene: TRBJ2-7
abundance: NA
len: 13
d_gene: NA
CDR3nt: TGCGCCAGCAGTGAGTCGAATGTCCACGAGCAGTACTTC
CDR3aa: CASSESNVHEQYF

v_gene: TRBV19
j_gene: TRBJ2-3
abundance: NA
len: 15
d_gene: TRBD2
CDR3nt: TGTGCCAGTAGTAATGCGGCGGGGGGGACAGATACGCAGTATTTT
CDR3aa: CASSNAAGGTDTQYF

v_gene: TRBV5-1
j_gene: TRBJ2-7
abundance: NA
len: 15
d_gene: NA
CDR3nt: TGCGCCAGCAGCGCCGACGGGAGTATCACCTACGAGCAGTACTTC
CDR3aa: CASSADGSITYEQYF

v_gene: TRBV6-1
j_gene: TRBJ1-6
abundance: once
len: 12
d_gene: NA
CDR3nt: TGTGCCAGCAGTGATCCAGGGACGCCCCTCCACTTT
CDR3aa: CASSDPGTPLHF

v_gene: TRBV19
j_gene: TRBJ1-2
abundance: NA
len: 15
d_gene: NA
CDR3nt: TGTGCCAGTAGTATTTCAGCGACACAGACCTATGGCTACACCTTC
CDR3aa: CASSISATQTYGYTF

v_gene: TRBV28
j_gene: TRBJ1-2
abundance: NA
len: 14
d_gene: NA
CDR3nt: TGTGCCAGCAGTTTTTCCCTACAGGACTATGGCTACACCTTC
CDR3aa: CASSFSLQDYGYTF

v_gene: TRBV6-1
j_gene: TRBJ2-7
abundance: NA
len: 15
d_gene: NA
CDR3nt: TGTGCCAGCAGTGGCTCACCGGGGATCCTCGACGAGCAGTACTTC
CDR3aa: CASSGSPGILDEQYF

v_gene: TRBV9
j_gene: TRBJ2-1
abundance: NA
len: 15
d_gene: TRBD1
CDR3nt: TGTGCCAGCAGCCCGACCGGGACAGGGAGGAATGAGCAGTTCTTC
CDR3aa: CASSPTGTGRNEQFF

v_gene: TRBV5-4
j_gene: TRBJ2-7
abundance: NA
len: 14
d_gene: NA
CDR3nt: TGTGCCAGCAGCCCGACAGTGAGCTCCTACGAGCAGTACTTC
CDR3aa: CASSPTVSSYEQYF

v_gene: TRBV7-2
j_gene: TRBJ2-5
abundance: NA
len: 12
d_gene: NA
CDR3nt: TGTGCCAGCAGCTCCTATGCAGAGACCCAGTACTTC
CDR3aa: CASSSYAETQYF